What follows are 21 T cell receptor beta chains derived from one specimen sequenced in a study of OX40 agonist ivuxolimab in advanced cancers. Clones were read by immunoSEQ multiplex PCR, and TCRdb kept only the in-frame ones, dropping some. The table lists around 49,000 clones, roughly 82% of them singletons. This specimen was CD4+ or CD8+ T cells sorted from blood, taken in a trial of the OX40 agonist ivuxolimab. The receptors were gathered from an adult with an advanced solid tumor such as melanoma, head and neck, liver or kidney cancer.

The gene calls are TRBV27 and TRBJ2-7; D perhaps matches TRBD2 (5 bases). V dropped 6 bases and J dropped 2 bases, with 17 bases sitting between them. Germline V gives CDR1 MNHEY, CDR2 SMNVEV (reference sequence). There are 15 residues in the CDR3. As DNA, the CDR3 is TGTGCCAGCAGCCCAATCGGTATTAGCGCCTACGAGCAGTACTTC. Its protein product is CASSPIGISAYEQYF.

The CDR3 DNA follows: TGCGCCAGCAGCCAAGTTGGGCTAGCGGGACCTAATGAGCAGTTCTTC. This codes for CASSQVGLAGPNEQFF. The rearrangement links TRBV4-1 to TRBJ2-1, with 9 bases aligning to TRBD2. After removal of 1 base from V and 7 bases from J, the junction contained 8 bases not matched to a gene. The germline V gene encodes CDR1 MGHRA and CDR2 YSYEKL. This CDR3 is built from 16 residues.

V usage is TRBV28 and J usage is TRBJ2-7; 7 nucleotides match TRBD1. CDR1 and CDR2 from the germline V gene are MDHEN and SYDVKM. V dropped 6 bases and J dropped 3; count of bases not matched to a gene: 11. CDR3 length: 15 amino acids. This CDR3 reads CASRSPDRESYEQYF. The CDR3 DNA is TGTGCCAGCAGGTCGCCCGACAGGGAAAGCTACGAGCAGTACTTC.

This clone has just one count. The chain uses TRBV2 and TRBJ2-1; TRBD2 aligns across 10 bases. Germline V gene lookup returns CDR1 SNHLY and CDR2 FYNNEI. The CDR3 is 16 amino acids. The junction had 8 bases not matched to a gene; V was cut back by 1 base and J by 8 bases. The CDR3 sequence: CASSEVSGRGADEQFF. The CDR3 nucleotides are TGTGCCAGCAGTGAAGTGAGCGGGAGGGGCGCGGATGAGCAGTTCTTC.

This chain links TRBV7-6 with TRBJ2-5, with TRBD2 matching over 10 bases. Germline V gene lookup returns CDR1 SGHVS and CDR2 FNYEAQ. Trimming at V came to 5 bases and at J to 4 bases, leaving 4 bases not matched to a gene. CDR3 length: 14 amino acids. The CDR3 reads CASSPSGGGETQYF. As DNA, the CDR3 is TGTGCCAGCAGCCCTAGCGGGGGAGGAGAGACCCAGTACTTC.

The chain couples TRBV7-8 to TRBJ2-3, with TRBD2 matching over 14 bases. The CDR3 covers 18 residues. Germline CDR1 reads SGHVS; CDR2 reads FQNEAQ. V lost 4 bases to trimming and J lost 2 bases; unmatched junction nucleotides: 8. This CDR3 reads CASSSPRTSGGYTDTQYF. The CDR3 nucleotides read TGTGCCAGCAGCTCGCCCCGGACTAGCGGGGGGTACACAGATACGCAGTATTTT.

The chain combines TRBV5-1 with TRBJ2-7, with 7 bases aligning to TRBD1. Germline CDR1 reads SGHRS; CDR2 reads YFSETQ. The CDR3 is 17 residues long. Germline trimming cut 0 bases from V and 4 bases from J; bases unmatched to any gene: 13. The CDR3 region has the DNA TGCGCCAGCAGCTTGGGGGGGACAGCCATATTTATTTACGAGCAGTACTTC. This codes for CASSLGGTAIFIYEQYF.

The rearrangement uses TRBV6-6 and TRBJ2-1; D is uncertain. Germline-derived CDR1 and CDR2 are MNHNY and SVGAGI (reference sequence). The CDR3 is made up of 12 amino acids. Trimming took off 4 bases at V and 10 bases at J, with 11 bases between the two ends. DNA for the CDR3: TGTGCCAGCAGTTTCCTAGAAGTGGAGCAGTTCTTC. Its translation is CASSFLEVEQFF.

This clone showed up just a few times. V gene TRBV30 combines with J gene TRBJ2-7; a possible D gene is TRBD1 (5 bases). Trimming pared 2 bases from V and 6 bases from J, leaving 14 bases between. Germline CDR1 reads GTSNPN; CDR2 reads SVGIG (reference sequence). There are 13 residues in the CDR3. CDR3 nucleotides: TGTGCCTGGAGTTGGGTAGCAGGGTCCGAGCAGTACTTC. Protein product: CAWSWVAGSEQYF.

CDR3 in DNA: TGTGCCAGCAGGAGCAGCGCCTACGAGCAGTACTTC. Encoded protein: CASRSSAYEQYF. This sequence joins TRBV27 and TRBJ2-7; D is unclear. Germline CDR1 and CDR2: MNHEY and SMNVEV (reference sequence). This CDR3 spans 12 amino acids. The germline V and J ends were trimmed by 6 bases and 2 bases, with 8 bases remaining between them.

The chain joins TRBV29-1 to TRBJ2-1; 8 nucleotides align to TRBD2. CDR3 length: 14 amino acids. Trimming removed 4 bases from V and 8 bases from J; junction bases left unmatched: 10. The germline V gene encodes CDR1 SQVTM and CDR2 ANQGSEA. Written as DNA, the CDR3 is TGCAGCGTTGTGACGGAGCGGGAGTGGGATGAGCAGTTCTTC. Encoded protein: CSVVTEREWDEQFF.

This clone was seen just once. The V gene is TRBV5-8, the J gene TRBJ1-2; the D gene is possibly TRBD1 (6 bases). The CDR3 loop spans 15 amino acids. Trimming took 1 base from V and 0 from J, leaving 10 bases between them. Germline V lookup: CDR1 SGHTS, CDR2 YDEGEE. DNA of the CDR3: TGTGCCAGCAGCTTGAGAGGACAGACTAACTATGGCTACACCTTC. Translated: CASSLRGQTNYGYTF.

This clone was recorded a few times. The chain employs TRBV10-2 and TRBJ2-1, with 12 bases identical to TRBD2. V was clipped by 6 bases and J by 5 bases; unmatched bases: 8. The CDR3 is 16 amino acids. CDR1 WSHSY and CDR2 SAAADI come from the germline V gene. The CDR3 is CASSRLAGVHNNEQFF. The CDR3 DNA is TGCGCCAGCAGCCGACTAGCGGGAGTGCATAACAATGAGCAGTTCTTC.

The V call is TRBV11-2, the J call TRBJ2-1, with 9 bases matching TRBD2. V shed 5 bases and J 7 bases; nucleotides not matched to a gene: 12. The CDR3 has 16 residues. Germline CDR1 and CDR2: SGHAT and FQNNGV. The CDR3 DNA is TGTGCCAGCAGCGCACTCGGGGCGGGAGGGCCGAATGAGCAGTTCTTC. It is translated as CASSALGAGGPNEQFF.

This chain links TRBV19 with TRBJ1-1, with D uncertain. V lost 6 bases, J lost 6 bases, and 14 bases lay in between. This CDR3 contains 13 residues. Per the germline V gene, CDR1 is LNHDA and CDR2 is SQIVND (reference sequence). The CDR3 DNA reads TGTGCCAGTAGACCAGTGGGCGGCGCTGAAGCTTTCTTT. It encodes CASRPVGGAEAFF.

The V gene is TRBV27, the J gene TRBJ2-1, with D perhaps matching TRBD1 or TRBD2 (5 bases each). The CDR3 loop spans 12 amino acids. Germline values: CDR1 MNHEY, CDR2 SMNVEV (reference sequence). The CDR3 DNA sequence: TGTGTAGGGGAGATACCCTACAATGAGCAGTTCTTC. Its protein product is CVGEIPYNEQFF.

The chain recombines TRBV5-1 with TRBJ2-7, with D perhaps assigned TRBD1 or TRBD2 (5 bases each). With 2 bases removed from V and 2 bases from J, the gap between germline ends came to 11 bases. Germline-derived CDR1 and CDR2 are SGHRS and YFSETQ. This CDR3 spans 14 amino acids. CDR3 in amino acids: CASSFGDGTYEQYF. DNA of the CDR3: TGCGCCAGCAGCTTCGGGGACGGGACCTACGAGCAGTACTTC.

This clone was counted between two and nine times. The chain carries TRBV28 and TRBJ2-5, with D possibly called TRBD1 or TRBD2 (5 bases each). The germline V and J ends were trimmed by 1 base and 1 base, with 7 bases remaining between them. The germline gives CDR1 MDHEN, CDR2 SYDVKM. The CDR3 is made up of 14 amino acids. The DNA of the CDR3 is TGTGCCAGCAGTTTATATGGGGGCCAAGAGACCCAGTACTTC. Translated: CASSLYGGQETQYF.

V is TRBV29-1 and J is TRBJ2-7; D is uncertain. The V and J ends lost 7 bases and 4 bases respectively, with 11 bases between them. The CDR3 has 11 amino acids. CDR1 is SQVTM and CDR2 is ANQGSEA in the germline V gene. The CDR3: CSAQTGYEQYF. The CDR3 DNA reads as TGCAGCGCCCAGACCGGGTACGAGCAGTACTTC.

The rearrangement joins TRBV28 to TRBJ1-1; TRBD1 might be the D (5 bases). With 3 bases removed from V and 1 base from J, the gap between germline ends came to 15 bases. The CDR3 consists of 16 residues. Germline V gives CDR1 MDHEN, CDR2 SYDVKM. The CDR3 DNA reads as TGTGCCAGCAGTTTGGGGATCCGAGGGGAGAACACTGAAGCTTTCTTT. Its protein product is CASSLGIRGENTEAFF. Full variable domain (outside the CDR3, taken from reference TRBV28 and TRBJ1-1): DVKVTQSSRYLVKRTGEKVFLECVQDMDHENMFWYRQDPGLGLRLIYFSYDVKMKEKGDIPEGYSVSREKKERFSLILESASTNQTSMYLCASSLGIRGENTEAFFGQGTRLTVV.

The chain couples TRBV29-1 to TRBJ2-1; TRBD2 matches 12 bases. V lost 8 bases, J lost 10 bases, and 9 bases stayed unmatched. Germline V gene data show CDR1 as SQVTM and CDR2 as ANQGSEA. The CDR3 is made up of 13 amino acids. CDR3 sequence (DNA): TGCAGCTCGCGGACTAGCGGGATGGGCGAGCAGTTCTTC. As protein: CSSRTSGMGEQFF.